This record looks at one TCR beta chain sequence and its context. Its antigen remains undetermined. Per-nucleotide qualities are absent, and no much larger clonotype sits a single base away. The sample's time point, from its label and the paper: week 5, during vaccination. Every vaccine dose consisted of 300 ug of a 20-mer mutant IDH1 peptide in Montanide, administered subcutaneously together with topical imiquimod. All donors had newly diagnosed IDH1-mutant astrocytomas of WHO grade 3 or 4 that showed loss of nuclear ATRX. The samples were drawn from NOA16, a multicentre, single-arm, open-label phase I trial in Germany that tested a mutant IDH1 peptide vaccine in humans for the first time. Genomic DNA for TCRB sequencing was isolated from EDTA blood with the DNeasy Blood and Tissue Kit. From cysteine to phenylalanine, the CDR3 is 16 amino acids long. Left in the record is the CDR3 DNA by itself, 48 bases read in frame from the first base. In the germline V gene (reference sequence), CDR1 corresponds to GTSNPN and CDR2 to SVGIG. V has 2 bases trimmed and J has 4 bases trimmed; junction bases matching no gene number 9.

These data originate in a study of a mutant IDH1 vaccine in newly diagnosed glioma (dated by TCRdb to 2020 to 2023). Some background on the complete study: Across visits V03 through V10, patients got a total of eight vaccinations, given in weeks 1, 3, 5, 7, 11, 15, 19 and 23. Prior to enrollment, patients had been given standard therapy consisting of radiotherapy alone, temozolomide alone, or radiochemotherapy with temozolomide, with the combination given to most patients. Longitudinal TCRB deep sequencing was performed for some 25 treated patients wherever samples were available for exploratory analyses. Vaccination started 4-6 weeks after radiotherapy alone, or was given together with temozolomide cycles in the groups whose treatment included chemotherapy. Six visits were used for peripheral blood collection: V03 (baseline), V05, V07, V10, V12 and V13. Of the 32 patients who were treated, 62.5% were male and 37.5% were female, and the mean age was about 37 years.

Results the study describes overall, beyond this receptor: The authors noted that analyses of patient blood samples could not be reproduced because of sample limitations. Pseudoprogression appeared unrelated to alterations in the top peripheral T cell clonotypes detected by TCRB sequencing. Across multiple MHC alleles, vaccine-induced immune responses were seen in around 93% of patients. Availability determined which PBMC samples were chosen for TCRB deep sequencing.

The library was obtained by the immunoSEQ multiplex PCR assay. Rearranged TCR beta chain sequences were amplified with the hsTCRB Kit following the manufacturer's protocol. TCRB libraries were sequenced on an Illumina MiSeq. In the original analysis: The proprietary platform of the kit vendor was used for demultiplexing, trimming and gene mapping. TCRdb holds this immuneACCESS table with in-frame rearrangements only. Some clones are missing; in checked studies, unresolved V genes explain under half, and the rest has no known cause. V and J calls and clone size are as listed in that table; D and trimming were resolved from the DNA. The sample table holds 25,000 to 35,000 clones, of which around 92% were seen once. Roughly 20% of the sample rests with the top ten.

Material: PBMCs, obtained from a glioma patient whose treatment included an IDH1 peptide vaccine. This sequence uses TRBV30 and TRBJ1-2; 11 bases in the middle match TRBD1. This receptor was identified in a young man with glioma. The nucleotide sequence reads TGTGCCTGGAGTAACCCCCGGGACAGGGGGATCTATGGCTACACCTTC. Its translation reads: CAWSNPRDRGIYGYTF.